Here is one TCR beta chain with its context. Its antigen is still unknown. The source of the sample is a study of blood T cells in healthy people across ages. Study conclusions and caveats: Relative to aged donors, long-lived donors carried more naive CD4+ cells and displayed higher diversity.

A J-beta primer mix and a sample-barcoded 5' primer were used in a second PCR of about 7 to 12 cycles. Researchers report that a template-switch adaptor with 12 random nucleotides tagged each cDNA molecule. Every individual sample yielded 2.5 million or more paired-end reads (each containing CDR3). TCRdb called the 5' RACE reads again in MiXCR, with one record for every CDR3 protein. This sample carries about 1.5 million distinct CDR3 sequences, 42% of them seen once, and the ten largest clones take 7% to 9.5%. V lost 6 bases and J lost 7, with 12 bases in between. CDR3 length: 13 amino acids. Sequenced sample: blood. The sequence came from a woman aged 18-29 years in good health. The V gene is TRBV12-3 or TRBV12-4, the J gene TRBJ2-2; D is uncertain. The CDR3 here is CASSPTTGGELFF. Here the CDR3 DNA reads TGTGCCAGCAGCCCAACGACTGGCGGGGAGCTGTTTTTT.